Listed below are T cell receptor beta chains from one sample, sequenced in a study of blood T cell repertoires in COVID-19. Using immunoSEQ multiplex PCR, the repertoire was profiled, and TCRdb retains in-frame clones only, with some absent. This repertoire shows 100,000 or so clones, about two thirds found once; its top ten account for 13% to 15%. The sample comprised peripheral blood. The receptors stem from a woman older than 75 with acute or convalescent COVID-19. Each CDR3 is given with its conserved first and last residue. Each record gives: clone size, J gene, D gene, V gene, CDR3 DNA, CDR3 protein. D genes are given only for firm matches. Clone sizes are given selectively: once, few, many, or a class where the clone is expanded.

>once|TRBJ2-1|TRBD1|TRBV2
TGTGCCAGCACTCGACAGGGGGCAAATGAGCAGTTCTTC
CASTRQGANEQFF
>NA|TRBJ1-1|TRBD1|TRBV19
TGTGCCAGTAGTACCTTGGACAGGGACACTGAAGCTTTCTTT
CASSTLDRDTEAFF
>NA|TRBJ1-1|NA|TRBV5-1
TGCGCCAGCAGGGAGAGACCCGACGCTGAAGCTTTCTTT
CASRERPDAEAFF
>NA|TRBJ1-1|TRBD1|TRBV5-1
TGCGCCAGTACCAGAGGGACAGGGAGTATGAACACTGAAGCTTTCTTT
CASTRGTGSMNTEAFF
>few|TRBJ1-4|TRBD1|TRBV28
TGTGCCAGCAGGGACAGGGGGGGTGAAAAACTGTTTTTT
CASRDRGGEKLFF
>once|TRBJ1-5|NA|TRBV2
TGTGCCAGCGGGGCAGGAAATCAGCCCCAGCATTTT
CASGAGNQPQHF
>NA|TRBJ2-3|NA|TRBV10-3
TGTGCCATCAGAGGACAATGGGGTACAGATACGCAGTATTTT
CAIRGQWGTDTQYF
>once|TRBJ2-3|TRBD2|TRBV4-2
TGTGCCAGCAGCCAAGTCGGGCTAGCGGGGGGTTCCACAGATACGCAGTATTTT
CASSQVGLAGGSTDTQYF
>few|TRBJ2-7|TRBD2|TRBV7-6
TGTGCCAGCAGCTTAGTTAGCGGGGGGGCCGGGGACGAGCAGTACTTC
CASSLVSGGAGDEQYF
>NA|TRBJ1-2|NA|TRBV6-1
TGTGCCAGCAGTGAATACCAGACAGTCTTATACTATGGCTACACCTTC
CASSEYQTVLYYGYTF